One sample yielded the 10 T cell receptor beta chains listed below, sequenced in a study of OX40 agonist ivuxolimab in advanced cancers. This table comes from immunoSEQ multiplex PCR, and its TCRdb copy is limited to in-frame clones, with some not included. The sample carries around 49,000 clones, about three quarters recorded once. This sample comprised CD4+ or CD8+ T cells sorted from blood, obtained in a trial of the OX40 agonist ivuxolimab. All receptors come from an adult with an advanced solid tumor such as melanoma, head and neck, liver or kidney cancer.

The rearrangement uses TRBV7-2 and TRBJ1-1, with 8 bases aligning to TRBD1. The CDR3 runs 15 residues. The junction had 7 bases not matched to a gene; V was cut back by 4 bases and J by 3 bases. CDR1 and CDR2 (germline): SGHTA, FQGNSA. Here the CDR3 DNA reads TGTGCCAGCAGCTGGAAGACAGGGGTCTACACTGAAGCTTTCTTT. Translation gives CASSWKTGVYTEAFF. Full variable domain (rest looked up from reference TRBV7-2 and TRBJ1-1): GAGVSQSPSNKVTEKGKDVELRCDPISGHTALYWYRQSLGQGLEFLIYFQGNSAPDKSGLPSDRFSAERTGGSVSTLTIQRTQQEDSAVYLCASSWKTGVYTEAFFGQGTRLTVV.

The table lists this clone with a few counts. The chain combines TRBV30 with TRBJ2-2, with D uncertain. Germline-derived CDR1 and CDR2 are GTSNPN and SVGIG (reference sequence). This CDR3 region has 17 residues. Trimming pared 2 bases from V and 2 bases from J, leaving 18 bases between. The CDR3 DNA follows: TGTGCCTGGAGTCCTCCTCCCCGAGCGTTTAACACCGGGGAGCTGTTTTTT. Amino acids: CAWSPPPRAFNTGELFF. The entire variable domain, with the rest obtained from reference TRBV30 and TRBJ2-2, is as follows: SQTIHQWPATLVQPVGSPLSLECTVEGTSNPNLYWYRQAAGRGLQLLFYSVGIGQISSEVPQNLSASRPQDRQFILSSKKLLLSDSGFYLCAWSPPPRAFNTGELFFGEGSRLTVL.

The chain uses TRBV10-3 and TRBJ2-2, with a weak D call TRBD2 (6 bases). Germline V CDR1 and CDR2: ENHRY, SYGVKD. The CDR3 covers 18 residues. V was shortened by 0 bases and J by 0 bases, with 14 bases between the two germline ends. DNA of the CDR3: TGTGCCATCAGTGAGTCCAGGGTGGACTATTCGAACACCGGGGAGCTGTTTTTT. This sequence encodes CAISESRVDYSNTGELFF.

In its sample, this clone was seen a few times. V usage is TRBV27 and J usage is TRBJ2-1; the D is unclear. V shed 2 bases and J shed 7 bases, with 15 bases lying between them. Germline assignment: CDR1 MNHEY and CDR2 SMNVEV (reference sequence). The CDR3 runs 15 residues. In nucleotides, the CDR3 is TGTGCCAGCAGTTTAGTTGGGTTAACCCCGAATGAGCAGTTCTTC. Residues: CASSLVGLTPNEQFF.

The V and J genes are TRBV7-9 and TRBJ2-1; TRBD2 matches at 9 bases. The CDR3 totals 14 residues. Looked up from germline, CDR1 is SEHNR and CDR2 is FQNEAQ (reference sequence). Germline trimming cut 10 bases from V and 8 bases from J; bases unmatched to any gene: 12. The CDR3 DNA sequence: TGTGCCACCCGCGGGAGGGCCAGTGAGGATGAGCAGTTCTTC. This codes for CATRGRASEDEQFF.

The chain has TRBV7-2 and TRBJ2-7; a weak D match, TRBD1 (5 bases). Germline V gene data show CDR1 as SGHTA and CDR2 as FQGNSA. The CDR3 is made up of 15 amino acids. Trimming left V 3 bases short and J 3 bases short, with 15 bases between. The CDR3 here is CASSFTGSLGYEQYF. DNA of the CDR3: TGTGCCAGCAGCTTTACAGGTAGCTTAGGCTACGAGCAGTACTTC.

The chain employs TRBV6-6 and TRBJ1-3; TRBD1 might be the D (5 bases). The CDR3 totals 15 residues. Per the germline V gene, CDR1 is MNHNY and CDR2 is SVGAGI (reference sequence). V lost 0 bases and J lost 8, with 14 bases in between. CDR3 amino acids: CASSYSLQGGDTIYF. The DNA for the CDR3 is TGTGCCAGCAGTTACTCGCTCCAGGGCGGAGACACCATATATTTT.

The CDR3 reads CASSLQDGGDTEAFF. For the CDR3, the DNA is TGTGCCAGCTCACTTCAGGACGGGGGAGACACTGAAGCTTTCTTT. The chain carries TRBV18 and TRBJ1-1; D is perhaps TRBD1 (5 bases). This CDR3 is built from 15 residues. V lost 4 bases to trimming and J lost 3 bases, with 15 bases between them. The germline V gene encodes CDR1 KGHSH and CDR2 LQKENI.

The sample holds one count of this clone. The chain is built from TRBV6-5 and TRBJ1-1; no definite D call. Trimming took 9 bases from V and 7 from J, leaving 15 bases between them. The CDR3 loop spans 12 amino acids. Germline V CDR1 and CDR2: MNHEY, SVGAGI. The CDR3 nucleotides are TGTGCCAGTCAGTTGGGTCGCTTTGAAGCTTTCTTT. This codes for CASQLGRFEAFF.

The chain recombines TRBV29-1 with TRBJ2-2; 10 nucleotides agree with TRBD1. In germline, CDR1 is SQVTM, CDR2 ANQGSEA. The trim removed 6 bases at V and 0 bases at J, leaving 19 bases unmatched. CDR3 length: 20 residues. This chain's CDR3 is CSVLGAPGQGKYANTGELFF. The CDR3 region has the DNA TGCAGCGTGTTGGGCGCTCCGGGACAGGGGAAATACGCGAACACCGGGGAGCTGTTTTTT.